The 25 T cell receptor beta chains listed next were all sequenced from one sample in a study of blood T cell repertoires in COVID-19. The table came from immunoSEQ multiplex PCR; TCRdb's copy has only in-frame clones and leaves some out. The sample shows 150,000 to 200,000 clones, approximately 87% of them seen only once. The sequenced material came from peripheral blood. The receptors were gathered from a woman between 65 and 79 years old with COVID-19, enrolled during active disease.

The chain joins TRBV3-1 (or the pseudogene TRBV3-2) to TRBJ2-1, with 11 nucleotides matching TRBD2. The CDR3 length is 16 residues. Germline V gene lookup returns CDR1 LGHDT and CDR2 YNNKEL (reference sequence). Germline trimming cut 0 bases from V and 3 bases from J; bases unmatched to any gene: 1. The CDR3 loop reads CASSQEGTSGYNEQFF. The CDR3 DNA follows: TGTGCCAGCAGCCAAGAGGGGACTAGCGGCTACAATGAGCAGTTCTTC.

The chain links TRBV20-1 to TRBJ1-1, with D perhaps TRBD1 (6 bases). Germline lookup yields CDR1 DFQATT and CDR2 SNEGSKA (reference sequence). The CDR3 runs to 14 residues. Trimming left V 3 bases short and J 3 bases short, with 14 bases between. The CDR3 reads CSASRGGRYTEAFF. CDR3 bases: TGCAGTGCTAGTAGGGGGGGCAGATACACTGAAGCTTTCTTT.

The chain has TRBV14 and TRBJ1-1; D possibly corresponds to TRBD1 (5 bases). The CDR3 is made up of 13 amino acids. V was clipped by 5 bases and J by 3 bases, with 10 bases between them. Germline V CDR1 and CDR2: SGHDN, FVKESK. The CDR3 DNA reads as TGTGCCAGCAGCTCCCGGGACTACACTGAAGCTTTCTTT. Protein: CASSSRDYTEAFF.

The rearrangement joins TRBV4-1 to TRBJ1-2; 7 positions agree with TRBD1. Germline V gene lookup returns CDR1 MGHRA and CDR2 YSYEKL. The trim removed 2 bases at V and 8 bases at J, leaving 5 bases unmatched. The CDR3 is 13 residues long. This chain's CDR3 is CASSQRTGDGYTF. CDR3 nucleotides: TGCGCCAGCAGCCAACGTACAGGGGACGGCTACACCTTC.

The gene calls are TRBV21-1 and TRBJ2-1; the table's TRBD2 call for D was not verified on the DNA. TRBV21-1 is described as a pseudogene. The CDR3 runs 13 residues. CDR3 bases: TGTGCCAGCAGAGTTTTGTGGGGGGATGAGCAGTTCTTC. As protein: CASRVLWGDEQFF.

V and J are TRBV7-3 and TRBJ2-3, with D tentatively TRBD2 (5 bases). The CDR3 consists of 14 residues. The germline V gene encodes CDR1 SGHTA and CDR2 FQGTGA. The V end lost 1 base, the J end lost 6 bases, and 11 bases lay between the germline ends. Here the CDR3 DNA reads TGTGCCAGCAGCTTAAACGGGATTCCCGATACGCAGTATTTT. Translation gives CASSLNGIPDTQYF.

This sequence joins TRBV7-3 and TRBJ2-7, with 9 bases lining up with TRBD2. Germline V CDR1 and CDR2: SGHTA, FQGTGA. This CDR3 has 15 residues. V gave up 5 bases and J gave up 3 bases; unmatched junction bases: 8. The DNA of the CDR3 is TGTGCCAGCAGCCCATTAGCGGGAGTGGGCTACGAGCAGTACTTC. It yields the protein CASSPLAGVGYEQYF. The variable domain in full, completed from reference TRBV7-3 and TRBJ2-7, reads GAGVSQTPSNKVTEKGKYVELRCDPISGHTALYWYRQSLGQGPEFLIYFQGTGAADDSGLPNDRFFAVRPEGSVSTLKIQRTERGDSAVYLCASSPLAGVGYEQYFGPGTRLTVT.

The chain joins TRBV11-2 to TRBJ2-1, with TRBD2 identical over 10 bases. Germline-derived CDR1 and CDR2 are SGHAT and FQNNGV. After removal of 1 base from V and 5 bases from J, the junction contained 8 bases not matched to a gene. The CDR3 length is 17 residues. The CDR3 DNA reads TGTGCCAGCAGCTTAGGTTCATCTAGCGGGAGTCACAATGAGCAGTTCTTC. It codes for CASSLGSSSGSHNEQFF.

The V and J genes are TRBV7-9 and TRBJ1-2; the D is unclear. V lost 3 bases and J lost 5, with 16 bases in between. The CDR3 consists of 15 residues. The germline V gene has CDR1 SEHNR and CDR2 FQNEAQ (reference sequence). The CDR3 DNA is TGTGCCAGCAGCTTTTTTGTGAACCGGGAGTATGGCTACACCTTC. Amino acid sequence: CASSFFVNREYGYTF.

The genes are TRBV7-3 and TRBJ2-5; perhaps TRBD2 as D (5 bases). This CDR3 is built from 13 residues. Germline V gene lookup returns CDR1 SGHTA and CDR2 FQGTGA. V shed 5 bases and J shed 7 bases, with 14 bases lying between them. The chain's CDR3 is CASSPSYEGTQYF. DNA for the CDR3: TGTGCCAGCAGCCCCAGCTATGAGGGGACCCAGTACTTC.

The rearrangement joins TRBV6-6 to TRBJ2-3; 7 bases fit TRBD2. CDR1 and CDR2 (germline): MNHNY, SVGAGI (reference sequence). Germline trimming cut 0 bases from V and 6 bases from J; bases unmatched to any gene: 9. This CDR3 has 16 amino acids. The CDR3 loop is CASSYSGLTVFDTQYF. The CDR3 DNA reads TGTGCCAGCAGTTACTCGGGACTAACGGTATTTGATACGCAGTATTTT.

This clone was observed a few times. V and J are TRBV7-3 and TRBJ2-3; 11 bases align to TRBD2. The CDR3 length is 17 residues. CDR1 is SGHTA and CDR2 is FQGTGA in the germline V gene. Germline trimming cut 0 bases from V and 2 bases from J; bases unmatched to any gene: 4. The DNA of the CDR3 is TGTGCCAGCAGCTTAACCCTGACTAGCGGGAACACAGATACGCAGTATTTT. Protein product: CASSLTLTSGNTDTQYF.

V is TRBV29-1 and J is TRBJ2-1, with 10 bases identical to TRBD1. J was trimmed by 9 bases and V by 6 bases; bases with no gene match: 11. CDR1 is SQVTM, CDR2 ANQGSEA, per germline. This CDR3 contains 14 residues. This CDR3 is CSVDRDRGVGEQFF. In DNA, the CDR3 is TGCAGCGTAGACCGGGACAGGGGTGTCGGTGAGCAGTTCTTC.

V gene TRBV11-1 combines with J gene TRBJ1-3; no clear D gene. Trimming removed 4 bases at V and 0 bases at J, with 13 bases between. The CDR3 is 16 amino acids. Germline CDR1 and CDR2: SGHAT and FQDESV (reference sequence). This chain's CDR3 is CASSSTGRDSGNTIYF. CDR3 nucleotides: TGTGCCAGCAGCTCCACCGGGAGGGACTCTGGAAACACCATATATTTT.

The chain combines TRBV7-2 with TRBJ2-1; D is perhaps TRBD1 (6 bases). This CDR3 is built from 15 residues. Germline CDR1 is SGHTA and CDR2 is FQGNSA. V lost 1 base and J 2 bases, leaving 9 bases between the germline ends. CDR3 amino acids: CASSLEQGPYNEQFF. For the CDR3, the DNA is TGTGCCAGCAGCTTAGAACAGGGTCCCTACAATGAGCAGTTCTTC. The full variable domain, in which reference TRBV7-2 and TRBJ2-1 provide the parts outside the CDR3, is GAGVSQSPSNKVTEKGKDVELRCDPISGHTALYWYRQSLGQGLEFLIYFQGNSAPDKSGLPSDRFSAERTGGSVSTLTIQRTQQEDSAVYLCASSLEQGPYNEQFFGPGTRLTVL.

The chain joins TRBV6-6 to TRBJ1-5; a possible D gene is TRBD1 (5 bases). Trimming removed 2 bases from V and 13 bases from J, with 9 bases in between. CDR1 MNHNY and CDR2 SVGAGI come from the germline V gene (reference sequence). The CDR3 length is 11 residues. The CDR3 loop is CASSYRDLQHF. In DNA, the CDR3 is TGTGCCAGCAGTTACAGGGACTTACAGCATTTT.

This clone was seen only once. The chain is built from TRBV4-1 and TRBJ2-1; 7 bases agree with TRBD1. V lost 4 bases, J lost 3 bases, and 9 bases stayed unmatched. The CDR3 has 16 residues. Germline CDR1 and CDR2: MGHRA and YSYEKL. In DNA form, the CDR3 reads TGCGCCAGCAGCCTGTCCGGGACAGCCTTCTACAATGAGCAGTTCTTC. This encodes CASSLSGTAFYNEQFF.

The chain is built from TRBV23-1 and TRBJ1-1; 9 bases are a match to TRBD1. TRBV23-1 is marked as an open reading frame, function uncertain. J was trimmed by 4 bases and V by 2 bases; bases with no gene match: 14. CDR3 length: 18 amino acids. In DNA form, the CDR3 reads TGCGCCAGCAGTCAAGGGTCCCGGGACAGGGAGCGAGCCACTGAAGCTTTCTTT. Encoded protein: CASSQGSRDRERATEAFF.

This clone has a single count. The chain is built from TRBV7-9 and TRBJ1-1; no clear D. This CDR3 contains 12 residues. V dropped 5 bases and J dropped 4 bases, with 8 bases sitting between them. Germline V gene sequence: CDR1 SEHNR, CDR2 FQNEAQ (reference sequence). This CDR3 reads CASSLAVTEAFF. The DNA of the CDR3 is TGTGCCAGCAGCCTCGCGGTCACTGAAGCTTTCTTT.

The V call is TRBV29-1, the J call TRBJ2-3; D is unresolved. The germline gives CDR1 SQVTM, CDR2 ANQGSEA. This CDR3 is 13 amino acids long. The V end lost 2 bases, the J end lost 4 bases, and 10 bases lay between the germline ends. The CDR3 DNA is TGCAGCGTTGAATCACGAGGTCCAGATACGCAGTATTTT. Its translation: CSVESRGPDTQYF.

The chain combines TRBV7-3 with TRBJ2-3, with D possibly TRBD1 on 6 matching bases. The V gene lost 5 bases and the J gene lost 0 bases, with 18 bases spanning the gap. Per the germline V gene, CDR1 is SGHTA and CDR2 is FQGTGA. The CDR3 sequence is 17 residues long. The CDR3 reads CASSDRGRGVSTDTQYF. The CDR3, as DNA: TGTGCCAGCAGCGATAGGGGGAGAGGGGTTAGCACAGATACGCAGTATTTT.

Turning to this clone: Other nucleotide sequences in the sample specify the same CDR3. The chain combines TRBV6-5 with TRBJ2-7; 11 bases map to TRBD1. The ends lost 6 bases at V and 0 bases at J; junction bases unmatched: 4. Germline V gives CDR1 MNHEY, CDR2 SVGAGI. The CDR3 has 15 residues. The CDR3 coding sequence is TGTGCCAGCAGGACCGGGACAGGGGGCTCCTACGAGCAGTACTTC. It is translated as CASRTGTGGSYEQYF.

Regarding this clone: The CDR3 does not end in the conserved phenylalanine or tryptophan, so this is likely a read error. Because the CDR3's place on the DNA is in doubt, the DNA is left out and the CDR3 is given as listed by TCRdb. The V call is TRBV5-8, the J call TRBJ2-7; TRBD1 was called by the table and not checked on the DNA. Germline V gene sequence: CDR1 SGHTS, CDR2 YDEGEE. The CDR3 adds up to 13 amino acids, both ends counted. The CDR3 spells CASSLGGRDRDFL.

The genes are TRBV6-1 and TRBJ1-1; no reliable D call. This CDR3 has 13 amino acids. Germline V gene sequence: CDR1 MNHNS, CDR2 SASEGT. V shed 0 bases and J shed 10 bases, with 12 bases lying between them. The CDR3 here is CASSEASFGGAFF. The CDR3 bases are TGTGCCAGCAGTGAAGCATCTTTTGGAGGAGCTTTCTTT.

The gene calls are TRBV29-1 and TRBJ2-2; 8 nucleotides align to TRBD1. V dropped 2 bases and J dropped 0; count of bases not matched to a gene: 2. Per the germline V gene, CDR1 is SQVTM and CDR2 is ANQGSEA. The CDR3 length is 15 residues. CDR3 amino acids: CSVELTGANTGELFF. CDR3 sequence (DNA): TGCAGCGTTGAACTGACAGGGGCGAACACCGGGGAGCTGTTTTTT.